This paragraph covers one T cell receptor beta chain sequence. The record originates from a study of cytomegalovirus exposure and HLA in healthy donors. V dropped 5 bases and J dropped 2 bases, with 7 bases sitting between them. Germline V gene lookup returns CDR1 SGDLS and CDR2 YYNGEE. The CDR3 covers 12 residues. Only in-frame clones appear in the TCRdb table, and some are missing; sequencing was by immunoSEQ multiplex PCR. The sample contains 100,000 to 150,000 clones, roughly 86% of which appear only once. The sample comprised PBMCs. This chain connects TRBV9 to TRBJ1-2, with a possible D match to TRBD1 (5 bases). This TCR came from a man aged 30-40 years in good health and CMV-seronegative. CDR3 region: CASRQENYGYTF. Written as DNA, the CDR3 is TGTGCCAGCAGACAGGAGAACTATGGCTACACCTTC.